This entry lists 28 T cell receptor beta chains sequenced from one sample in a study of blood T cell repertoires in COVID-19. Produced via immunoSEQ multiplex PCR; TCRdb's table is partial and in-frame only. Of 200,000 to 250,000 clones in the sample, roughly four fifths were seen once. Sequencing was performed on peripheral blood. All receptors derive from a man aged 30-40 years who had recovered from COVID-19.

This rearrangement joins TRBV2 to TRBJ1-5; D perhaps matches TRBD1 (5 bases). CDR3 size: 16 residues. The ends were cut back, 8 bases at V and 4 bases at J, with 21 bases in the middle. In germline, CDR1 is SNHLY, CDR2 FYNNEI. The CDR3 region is CASGGRRDPFNQPQHF. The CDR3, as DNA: TGTGCCAGCGGAGGAAGGAGGGACCCTTTTAATCAGCCCCAGCATTTT.

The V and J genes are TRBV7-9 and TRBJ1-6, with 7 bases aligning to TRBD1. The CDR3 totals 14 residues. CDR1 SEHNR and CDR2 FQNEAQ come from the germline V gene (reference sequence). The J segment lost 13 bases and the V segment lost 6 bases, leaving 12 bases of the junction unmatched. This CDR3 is CASSEGTALFPLHF. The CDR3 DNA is TGTGCCAGCAGTGAGGGGACAGCGCTTTTCCCCCTCCACTTT.

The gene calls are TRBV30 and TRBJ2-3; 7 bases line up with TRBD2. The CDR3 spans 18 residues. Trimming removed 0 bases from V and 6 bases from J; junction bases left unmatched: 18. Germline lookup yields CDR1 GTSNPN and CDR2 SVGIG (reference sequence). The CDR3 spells CAWSVLSDSGAGGDTQYF. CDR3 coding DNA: TGTGCCTGGAGTGTACTTTCTGACAGCGGGGCCGGAGGGGATACGCAGTATTTT.

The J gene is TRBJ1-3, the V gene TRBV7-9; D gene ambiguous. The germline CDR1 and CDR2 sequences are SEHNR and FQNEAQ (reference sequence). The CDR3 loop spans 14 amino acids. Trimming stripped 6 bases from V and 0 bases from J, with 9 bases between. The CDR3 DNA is TGTGCCAGCAGGCCAGGATCCTCTGGAAACACCATATATTTT. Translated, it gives CASRPGSSGNTIYF.

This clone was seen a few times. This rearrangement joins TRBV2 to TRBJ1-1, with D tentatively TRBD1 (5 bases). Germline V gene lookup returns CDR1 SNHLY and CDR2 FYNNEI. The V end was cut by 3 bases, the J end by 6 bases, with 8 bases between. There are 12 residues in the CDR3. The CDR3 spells CASSEQGPEAFF. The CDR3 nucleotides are TGTGCCAGCAGTGAGCAGGGCCCTGAAGCTTTCTTT. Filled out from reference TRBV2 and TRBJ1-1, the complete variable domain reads EPEVTQTPSHQVTQMGQEVILRCVPISNHLYFYWYRQILGQKVEFLVSFYNNEISEKSEIFDDQFSVERPDGSNFTLKIRSTKLEDSAMYFCASSEQGPEAFFGQGTRLTVV.

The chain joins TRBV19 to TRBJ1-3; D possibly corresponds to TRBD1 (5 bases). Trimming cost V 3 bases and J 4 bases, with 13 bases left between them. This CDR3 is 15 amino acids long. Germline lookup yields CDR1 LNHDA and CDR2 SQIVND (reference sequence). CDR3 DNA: TGTGCCAGTAGTATCCAGGGATCGTCGGGAAACACCATATATTTT. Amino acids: CASSIQGSSGNTIYF.

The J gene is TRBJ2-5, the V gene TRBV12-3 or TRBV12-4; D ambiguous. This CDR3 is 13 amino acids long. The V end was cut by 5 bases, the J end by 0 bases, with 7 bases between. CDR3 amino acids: CASSRQDQETQYF. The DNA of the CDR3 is TGTGCCAGCAGTCGACAAGACCAAGAGACCCAGTACTTC.

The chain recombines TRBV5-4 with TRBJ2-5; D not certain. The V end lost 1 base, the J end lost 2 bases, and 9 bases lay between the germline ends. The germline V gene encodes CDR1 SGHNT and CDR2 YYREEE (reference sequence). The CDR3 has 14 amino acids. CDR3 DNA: TGTGCCAGCAGCTTGAGTGAGTCACAAGAGACCCAGTACTTC. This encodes CASSLSESQETQYF.

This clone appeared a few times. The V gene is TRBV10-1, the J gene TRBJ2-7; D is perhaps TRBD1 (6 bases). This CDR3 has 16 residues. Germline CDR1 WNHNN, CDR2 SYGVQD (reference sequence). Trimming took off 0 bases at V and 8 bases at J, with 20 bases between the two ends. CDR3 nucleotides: TGCGCCAGCAGTGAGTCCGGGGACAACTCTTTTTTCCAGCAGTACTTC. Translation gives CASSESGDNSFFQQYF.

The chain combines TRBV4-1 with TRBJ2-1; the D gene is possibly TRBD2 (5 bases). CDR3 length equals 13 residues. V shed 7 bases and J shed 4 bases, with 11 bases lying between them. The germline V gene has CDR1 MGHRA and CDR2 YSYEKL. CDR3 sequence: CASKRTPYNEQFF. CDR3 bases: TGCGCCAGCAAACGGACTCCTTACAATGAGCAGTTCTTC.

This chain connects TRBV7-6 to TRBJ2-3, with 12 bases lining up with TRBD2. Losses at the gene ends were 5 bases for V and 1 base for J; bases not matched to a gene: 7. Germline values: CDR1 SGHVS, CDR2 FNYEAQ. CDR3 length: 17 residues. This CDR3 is CASSPIRLAGGTDTQYF. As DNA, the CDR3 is TGTGCCAGCAGCCCGATCCGACTAGCGGGGGGCACAGATACGCAGTATTTT.

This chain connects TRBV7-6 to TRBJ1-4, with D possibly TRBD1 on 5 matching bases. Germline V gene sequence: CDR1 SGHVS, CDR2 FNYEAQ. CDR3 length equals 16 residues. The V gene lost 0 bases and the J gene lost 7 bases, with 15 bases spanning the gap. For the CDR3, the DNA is TGTGCCAGCAGCTTAGCGCGGGGGGGATTAGTTGAAAAACTGTTTTTT. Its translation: CASSLARGGLVEKLFF.

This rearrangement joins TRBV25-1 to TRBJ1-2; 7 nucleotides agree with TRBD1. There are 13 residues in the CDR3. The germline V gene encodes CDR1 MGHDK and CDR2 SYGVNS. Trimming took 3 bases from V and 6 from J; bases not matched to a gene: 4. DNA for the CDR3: TGTGCCAGCAGTGACACACAGGGGAATGGCTACACCTTC. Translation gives CASSDTQGNGYTF.

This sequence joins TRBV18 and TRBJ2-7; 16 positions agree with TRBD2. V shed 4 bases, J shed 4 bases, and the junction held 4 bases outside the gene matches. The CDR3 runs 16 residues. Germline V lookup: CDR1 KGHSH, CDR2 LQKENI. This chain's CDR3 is CASSRGTSGGEYEQYV. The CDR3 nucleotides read TGTGCCAGCTCACGCGGGACTAGCGGGGGGGAATACGAGCAGTACGTC.

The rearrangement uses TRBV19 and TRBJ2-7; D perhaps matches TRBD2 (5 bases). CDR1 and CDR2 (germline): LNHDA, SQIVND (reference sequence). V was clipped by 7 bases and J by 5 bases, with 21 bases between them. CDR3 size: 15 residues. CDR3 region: CASTPDLGSPHEQYF. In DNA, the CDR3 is TGTGCCAGTACCCCCGATCTGGGGAGTCCCCACGAGCAGTACTTC.

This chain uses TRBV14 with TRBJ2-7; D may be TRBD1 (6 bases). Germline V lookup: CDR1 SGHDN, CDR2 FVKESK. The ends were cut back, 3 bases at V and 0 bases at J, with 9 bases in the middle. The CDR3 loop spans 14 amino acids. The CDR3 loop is CASSQTGLSYEQYV. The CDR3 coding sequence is TGTGCCAGCAGCCAGACAGGACTCTCCTACGAGCAGTACGTC.

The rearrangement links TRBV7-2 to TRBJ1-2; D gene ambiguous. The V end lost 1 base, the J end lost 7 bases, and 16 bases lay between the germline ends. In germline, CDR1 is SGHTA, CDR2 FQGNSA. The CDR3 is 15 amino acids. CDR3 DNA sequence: TGTGCCAGCAGCTTAGACACGGGATCGACGGGTGGCTACACCTTC. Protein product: CASSLDTGSTGGYTF.

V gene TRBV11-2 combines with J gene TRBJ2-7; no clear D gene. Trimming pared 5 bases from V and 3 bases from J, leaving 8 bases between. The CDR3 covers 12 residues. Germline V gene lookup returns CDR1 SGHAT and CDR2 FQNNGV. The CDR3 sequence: CASSTRGYEQYV. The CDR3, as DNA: TGTGCCAGCAGCACACGAGGCTACGAGCAGTACGTC.

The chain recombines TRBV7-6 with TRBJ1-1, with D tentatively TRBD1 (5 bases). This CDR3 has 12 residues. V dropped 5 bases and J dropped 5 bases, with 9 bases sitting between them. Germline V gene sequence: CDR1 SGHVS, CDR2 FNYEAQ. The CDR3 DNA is TGTGCCAGCAGCCCGGGGGGGACTGAAGCTTTCTTT. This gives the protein CASSPGGTEAFF. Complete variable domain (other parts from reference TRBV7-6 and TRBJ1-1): GAGVSQSPRYKVTKRGQDVALRCDPISGHVSLYWYRQALGQGPEFLTYFNYEAQQDKSGLPNDRFSAERPEGSISTLTIQRTEQRDSAMYRCASSPGGTEAFFGQGTRLTVV.

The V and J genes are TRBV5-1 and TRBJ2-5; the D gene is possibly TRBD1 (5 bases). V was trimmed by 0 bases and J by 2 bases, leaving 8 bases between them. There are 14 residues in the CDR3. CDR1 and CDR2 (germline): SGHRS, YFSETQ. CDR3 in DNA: TGCGCCAGCAGCTTGGGACAGACACAAGAGACCCAGTACTTC. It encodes CASSLGQTQETQYF.

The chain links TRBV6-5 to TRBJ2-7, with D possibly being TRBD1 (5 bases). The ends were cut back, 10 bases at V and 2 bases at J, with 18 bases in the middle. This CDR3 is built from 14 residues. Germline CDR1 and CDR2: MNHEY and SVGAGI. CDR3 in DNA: TGTGCCACCGACGCTGACAGAGGAGCCTACGAGCAGTACTTC. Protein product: CATDADRGAYEQYF.

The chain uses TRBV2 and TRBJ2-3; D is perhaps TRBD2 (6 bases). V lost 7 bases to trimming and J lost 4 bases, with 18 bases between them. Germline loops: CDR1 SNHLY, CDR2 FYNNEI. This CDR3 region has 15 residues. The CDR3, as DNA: TGTGCCAGCAATCTAAGACTAGGACGAGCAGATACGCAGTATTTT. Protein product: CASNLRLGRADTQYF. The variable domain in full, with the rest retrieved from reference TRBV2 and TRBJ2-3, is EPEVTQTPSHQVTQMGQEVILRCVPISNHLYFYWYRQILGQKVEFLVSFYNNEISEKSEIFDDQFSVERPDGSNFTLKIRSTKLEDSAMYFCASNLRLGRADTQYFGPGTRLTVL.

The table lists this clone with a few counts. The CDR3, as DNA: TGTGCCAGCAGCCGGACAGGGTACTATGGCTACACCTTC. Protein product: CASSRTGYYGYTF. J is TRBJ1-2 and V is TRBV7-9, with 8 bases matching TRBD1. The ends lost 5 bases at V and 3 bases at J; junction bases unmatched: 2. Germline V gene lookup returns CDR1 SEHNR and CDR2 FQNEAQ (reference sequence). This CDR3 contains 13 residues.

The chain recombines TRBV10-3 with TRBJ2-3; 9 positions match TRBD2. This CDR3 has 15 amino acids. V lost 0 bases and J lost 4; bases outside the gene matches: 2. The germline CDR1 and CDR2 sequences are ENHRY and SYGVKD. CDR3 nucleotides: TGTGCCATCAGTGAGTCGCGGGGGGGCGCAGATACGCAGTATTTT. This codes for CAISESRGGADTQYF.

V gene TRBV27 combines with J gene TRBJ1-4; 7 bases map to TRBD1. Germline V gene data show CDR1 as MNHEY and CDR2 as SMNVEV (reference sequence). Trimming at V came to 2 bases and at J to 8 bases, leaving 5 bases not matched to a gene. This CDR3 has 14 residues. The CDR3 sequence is CASSLRSGGEKLFF. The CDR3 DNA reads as TGTGCCAGCAGTTTACGTTCAGGGGGAGAAAAACTGTTTTTT.

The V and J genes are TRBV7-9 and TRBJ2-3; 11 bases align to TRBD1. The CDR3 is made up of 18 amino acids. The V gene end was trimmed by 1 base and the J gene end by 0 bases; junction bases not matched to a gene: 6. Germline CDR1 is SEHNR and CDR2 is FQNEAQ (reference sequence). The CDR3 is CASSLGTGGRSSTDTQYF. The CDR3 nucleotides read TGTGCCAGCAGCTTAGGGACAGGGGGCCGTTCGAGCACAGATACGCAGTATTTT.

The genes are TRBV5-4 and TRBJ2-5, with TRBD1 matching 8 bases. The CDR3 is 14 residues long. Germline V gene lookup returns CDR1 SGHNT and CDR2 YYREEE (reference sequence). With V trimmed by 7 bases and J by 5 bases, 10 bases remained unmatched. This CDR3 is CASANSGGVETQYF. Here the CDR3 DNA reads TGTGCCAGCGCAAACTCAGGGGGCGTCGAGACCCAGTACTTC.

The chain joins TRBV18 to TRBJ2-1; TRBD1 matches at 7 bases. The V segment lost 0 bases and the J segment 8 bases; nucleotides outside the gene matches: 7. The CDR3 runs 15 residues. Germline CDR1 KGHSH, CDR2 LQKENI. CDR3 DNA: TGTGCCAGCTCACCACCGATTGGACAGGTGGATGAGCAGTTCTTC. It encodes CASSPPIGQVDEQFF.